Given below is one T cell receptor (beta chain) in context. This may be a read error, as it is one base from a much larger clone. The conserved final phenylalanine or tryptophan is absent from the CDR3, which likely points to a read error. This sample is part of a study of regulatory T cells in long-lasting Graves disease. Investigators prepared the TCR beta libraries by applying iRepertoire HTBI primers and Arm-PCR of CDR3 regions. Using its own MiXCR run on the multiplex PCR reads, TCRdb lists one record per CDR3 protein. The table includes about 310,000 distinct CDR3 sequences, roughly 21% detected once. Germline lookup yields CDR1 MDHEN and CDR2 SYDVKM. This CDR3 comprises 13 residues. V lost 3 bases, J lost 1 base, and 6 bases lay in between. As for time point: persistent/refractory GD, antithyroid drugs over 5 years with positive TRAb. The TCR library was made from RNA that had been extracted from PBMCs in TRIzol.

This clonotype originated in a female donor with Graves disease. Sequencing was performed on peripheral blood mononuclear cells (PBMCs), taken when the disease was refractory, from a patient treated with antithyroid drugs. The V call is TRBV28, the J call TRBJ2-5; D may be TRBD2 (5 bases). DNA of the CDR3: TGTGCCAGCAGTTTCCTAGCCCAAGAGACCCAGTACTCC. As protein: CASSFLAQETQYS.